This T cell receptor beta chain derives from a study of PD-L1 blockade in urothelial cancer. Time point reported: pretreatment peripheral blood. In its sample, this clone was seen once. TCRdb keeps only in-frame clones here, not all; method: immunoSEQ multiplex PCR. The sample shows 43,000 or so clones, 80% of them seen only once. Trimming removed 4 bases from V and 5 bases from J, with 11 bases in between. The CDR3 is made up of 13 amino acids. Germline CDR1 is LGHNA and CDR2 is YSLEER. The input for sequencing was PBMCs, taken around atezolizumab (anti-PD-L1) treatment. This receptor was taken from a man aged 55 to 70 with urothelial cancer. V and J are TRBV4-3 and TRBJ2-5; no firm D call. The CDR3 sequence: CASSRNYGETQYF. CDR3 bases: TGCGCCAGCAGCCGGAACTACGGGGAGACCCAGTACTTC.